One T cell receptor (beta chain) is described in this entry. The antigen remains unidentified. Unique-molecular-identifier-tagged TCR beta cDNA libraries were used. TCRdb ran MiXCR on the PCR reads and lists one entry per CDR3 protein. The data hold 600,000 to 700,000 distinct CDR3 sequences, with 59% observed a single time. This sample is drawn from a study of post-analysis software for immune sequencing data. Across the study: The courses of disease that were included comprised relapsing-remitting, secondary progressive and progressive-relapsing multiple sclerosis. Findings and limits, study-wide: Controls significantly exceeded multiple sclerosis patients in normalized Chao1 diversity. A handful of TRBV segments, including TRBV5-6, TRBV5-1 and TRBV20-1, were more frequent in patients than controls.

The CDR3 sequence is 14 residues long. The V end was cut by 5 bases, the J end by 0 bases, with 12 bases between. Germline CDR1 and CDR2: SGHRS and YFSETQ. This sequence was found in a girl aged 2-15 years with multiple sclerosis. Sequenced material: blood. This chain joins TRBV5-1 and TRBJ2-7; D not certain. CDR3 in amino acids: CASRVGSSSYEQYF. CDR3 sequence (DNA): TGCGCCAGCAGGGTGGGCTCGAGCTCCTACGAGCAGTACTTC.